This T cell receptor beta chain was recovered during a study of blood T cell repertoires in COVID-19. In the study overall: Sites across the United States, Italy and Spain contributed samples from acute and convalescent COVID-19. Sample material is recorded as cDNA or gDNA derived from T cells, B-cell-depleted T cells, or PBMCs.

Looked up from germline, CDR1 is MNHEY and CDR2 is SMNVEV (reference sequence). V lost 5 bases, J lost 4 bases, and 15 bases lay in between. The CDR3 runs to 15 residues. TCRdb's table, derived via immunoSEQ multiplex PCR, lists solely in-frame clones and lacks some. Altogether roughly 320,000 clones are present, approximately 90% being singletons, with the ten largest covering roughly 6%. The chain employs TRBV27 and TRBJ1-5, with D possibly TRBD1 on 6 matching bases. This sequence originates from a woman aged 45-59 years with COVID-19, enrolled during active disease. Sequenced: peripheral blood. This CDR3 is CASSLIDRLNQPQHF. The CDR3 bases are TGTGCCAGCAGTCTCATTGACAGGCTAAATCAGCCCCAGCATTTT.